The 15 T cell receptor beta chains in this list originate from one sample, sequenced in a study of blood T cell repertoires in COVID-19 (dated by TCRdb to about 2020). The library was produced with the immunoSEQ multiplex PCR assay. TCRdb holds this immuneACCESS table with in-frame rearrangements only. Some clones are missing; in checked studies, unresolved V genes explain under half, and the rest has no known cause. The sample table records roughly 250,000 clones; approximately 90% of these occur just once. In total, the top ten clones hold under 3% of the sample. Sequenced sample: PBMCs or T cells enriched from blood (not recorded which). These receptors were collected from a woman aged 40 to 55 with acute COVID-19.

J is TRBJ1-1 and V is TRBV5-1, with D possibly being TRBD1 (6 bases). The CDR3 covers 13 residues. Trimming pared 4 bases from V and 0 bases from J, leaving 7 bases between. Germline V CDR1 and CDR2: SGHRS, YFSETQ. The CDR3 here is CASSGQMNTEAFF. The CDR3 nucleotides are TGCGCCAGCAGCGGACAGATGAACACTGAAGCTTTCTTT.

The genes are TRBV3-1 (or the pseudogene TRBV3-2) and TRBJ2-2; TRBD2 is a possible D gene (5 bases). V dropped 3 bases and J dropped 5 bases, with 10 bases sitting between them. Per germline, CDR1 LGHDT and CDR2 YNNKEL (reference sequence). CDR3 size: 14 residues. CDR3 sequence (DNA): TGTGCCAGCAGCCACCGGGGTGGGACCGGGGAGCTGTTTTTT. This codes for CASSHRGGTGELFF.

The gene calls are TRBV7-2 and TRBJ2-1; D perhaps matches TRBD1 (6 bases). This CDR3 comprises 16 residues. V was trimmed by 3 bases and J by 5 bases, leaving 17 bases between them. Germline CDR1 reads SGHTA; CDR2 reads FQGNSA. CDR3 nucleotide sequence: TGTGCCAGCAGCTTTACCGGGACAACGGTTAACAATGAGCAGTTCTTC. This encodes CASSFTGTTVNNEQFF.

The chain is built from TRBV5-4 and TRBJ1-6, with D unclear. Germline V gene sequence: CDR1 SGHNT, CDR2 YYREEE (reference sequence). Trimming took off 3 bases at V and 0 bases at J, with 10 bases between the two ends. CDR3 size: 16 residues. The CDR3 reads CASSSSMSSYNSPLHF. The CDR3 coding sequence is TGTGCCAGCAGCTCTTCAATGAGCTCCTATAATTCACCCCTCCACTTT. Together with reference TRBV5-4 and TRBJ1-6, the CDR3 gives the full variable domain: ETGVTQSPTHLIKTRGQQVTLRCSSQSGHNTVSWYQQALGQGPQFIFQYYREEENGRGNFPPRFSGLQFPNYSSELNVNALELDDSALYLCASSSSMSSYNSPLHFGNGTRLTVT.

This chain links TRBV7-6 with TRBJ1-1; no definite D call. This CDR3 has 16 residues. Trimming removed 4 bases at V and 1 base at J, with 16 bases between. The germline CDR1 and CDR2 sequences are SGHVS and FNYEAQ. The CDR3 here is CASSSGPLRGNTEAFF. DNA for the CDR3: TGTGCCAGCAGCTCCGGCCCGCTTAGAGGGAACACTGAAGCTTTCTTT. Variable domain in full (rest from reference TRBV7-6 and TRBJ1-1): GAGVSQSPRYKVTKRGQDVALRCDPISGHVSLYWYRQALGQGPEFLTYFNYEAQQDKSGLPNDRFSAERPEGSISTLTIQRTEQRDSAMYRCASSSGPLRGNTEAFFGQGTRLTVV.

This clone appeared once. The CDR3 is CASSYPDGGEAGHEQYF. In DNA form, the CDR3 reads TGTGCCAGCAGTTACCCCGACGGGGGGGAGGCAGGCCACGAGCAGTACTTC. This chain connects TRBV6-7 to TRBJ2-7, with TRBD2 identical over 8 bases. TRBV6-7 is reported as an ORF; its role is uncertain. The CDR3 runs to 17 residues. Trimming at V came to 2 bases and at J to 5 bases, leaving 14 bases not matched to a gene.

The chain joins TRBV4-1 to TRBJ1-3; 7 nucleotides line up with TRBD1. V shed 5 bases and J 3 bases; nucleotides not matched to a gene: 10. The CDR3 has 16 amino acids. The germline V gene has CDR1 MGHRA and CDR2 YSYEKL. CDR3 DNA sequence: TGCGCCAGCAGCTACACACAGACAGGGATTGGAAACACCATATATTTT. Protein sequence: CASSYTQTGIGNTIYF.

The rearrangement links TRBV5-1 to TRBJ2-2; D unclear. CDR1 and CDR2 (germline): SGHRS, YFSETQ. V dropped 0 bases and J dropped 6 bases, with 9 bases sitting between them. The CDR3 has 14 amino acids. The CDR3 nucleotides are TGCGCCAGCAGCTTGGCTTTCGGGTCCGGGGAGCTGTTTTTT. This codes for CASSLAFGSGELFF.

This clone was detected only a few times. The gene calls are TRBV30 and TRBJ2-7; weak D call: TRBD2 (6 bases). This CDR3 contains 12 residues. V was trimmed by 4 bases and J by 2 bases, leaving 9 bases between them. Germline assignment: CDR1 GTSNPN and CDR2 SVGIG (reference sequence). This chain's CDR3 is CAWTSATYEQYF. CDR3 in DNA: TGTGCCTGGACTAGCGCAACCTACGAGCAGTACTTC.

CDR3 DNA sequence: TGTGCCATCAAAACACAGGGGCCGAACACTGAAGCTTTCTTT. Its protein is CAIKTQGPNTEAFF. The J gene is TRBJ1-1, the V gene TRBV10-3; TRBD1 agrees at 7 bases. CDR1 and CDR2 (germline): ENHRY, SYGVKD. Losses at the gene ends were 7 bases for V and 1 base for J; bases not matched to a gene: 6. This CDR3 has 14 amino acids.

CDR3 DNA sequence: TGTGCCAGCAGCGCCGGGACTGGGGCCAACGTCCTGACTTTC. It translates to CASSAGTGANVLTF. This chain uses TRBV7-3 with TRBJ2-6; maybe TRBD2 (5 bases). CDR3 length: 14 residues. Germline CDR1 and CDR2: SGHTA and FQGTGA. Trimming stripped 5 bases from V and 2 bases from J, with 7 bases between.

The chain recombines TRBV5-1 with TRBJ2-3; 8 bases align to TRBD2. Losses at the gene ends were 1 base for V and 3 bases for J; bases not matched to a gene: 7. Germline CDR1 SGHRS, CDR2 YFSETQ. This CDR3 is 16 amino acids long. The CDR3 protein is CASSLRQAGETDTQYF. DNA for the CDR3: TGCGCCAGCAGCTTGAGGCAAGCGGGGGAGACAGATACGCAGTATTTT.

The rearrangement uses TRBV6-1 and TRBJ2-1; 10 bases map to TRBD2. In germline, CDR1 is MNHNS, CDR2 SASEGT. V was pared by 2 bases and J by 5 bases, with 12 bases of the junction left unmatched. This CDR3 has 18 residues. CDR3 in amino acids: CASSELSGAGGPNNEQFF. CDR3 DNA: TGTGCCAGCAGTGAATTATCTGGAGCGGGGGGGCCTAACAATGAGCAGTTCTTC.

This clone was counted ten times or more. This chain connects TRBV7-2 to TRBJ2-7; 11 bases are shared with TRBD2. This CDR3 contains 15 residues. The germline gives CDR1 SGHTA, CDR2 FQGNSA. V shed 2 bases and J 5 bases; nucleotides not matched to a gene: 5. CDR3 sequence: CASSLTSGSLDEQYF. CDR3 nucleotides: TGTGCCAGCAGCTTAACTAGCGGGAGTTTGGACGAGCAGTACTTC.

The CDR3 loop reads CASSDTGSNQPQHF. CDR3 nucleotide sequence: TGTGCCAGCAGTGACACAGGTTCCAATCAGCCCCAGCATTTT. J is TRBJ1-5 and V is TRBV27; TRBD1 is a possible D gene (5 bases). CDR1 and CDR2 from the germline V gene are MNHEY and SMNVEV (reference sequence). The V gene lost 5 bases and the J gene lost 3 bases, with 11 bases spanning the gap. This CDR3 comprises 14 residues.